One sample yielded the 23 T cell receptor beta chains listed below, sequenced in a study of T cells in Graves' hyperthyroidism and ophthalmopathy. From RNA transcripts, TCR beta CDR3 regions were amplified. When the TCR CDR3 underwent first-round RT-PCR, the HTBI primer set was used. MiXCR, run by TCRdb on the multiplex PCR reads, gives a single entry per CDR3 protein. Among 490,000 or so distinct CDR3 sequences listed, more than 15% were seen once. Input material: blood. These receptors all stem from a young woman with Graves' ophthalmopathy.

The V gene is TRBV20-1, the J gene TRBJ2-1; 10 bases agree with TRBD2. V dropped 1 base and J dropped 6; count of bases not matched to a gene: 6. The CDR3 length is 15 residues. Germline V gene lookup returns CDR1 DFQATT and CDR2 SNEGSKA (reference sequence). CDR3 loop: CSARGSGLASNEQFF. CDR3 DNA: TGCAGTGCTAGAGGTTCGGGACTAGCGAGCAATGAGCAGTTCTTC.

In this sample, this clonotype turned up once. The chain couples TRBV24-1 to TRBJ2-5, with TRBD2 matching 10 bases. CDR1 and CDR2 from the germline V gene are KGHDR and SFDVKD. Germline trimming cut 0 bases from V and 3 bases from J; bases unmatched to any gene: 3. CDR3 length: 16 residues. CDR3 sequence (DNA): TGTGCCACCAGTGATTTGACTAGCGGGACCAAAGAGACCCAGTACTTC. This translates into CATSDLTSGTKETQYF.

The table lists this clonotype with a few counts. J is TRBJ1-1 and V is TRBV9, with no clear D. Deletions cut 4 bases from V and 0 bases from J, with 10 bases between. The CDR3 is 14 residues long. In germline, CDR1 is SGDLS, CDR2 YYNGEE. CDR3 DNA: TGTGCCAGCAGCACGACACTCATGAACACTGAAGCTTTCTTT. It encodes CASSTTLMNTEAFF.

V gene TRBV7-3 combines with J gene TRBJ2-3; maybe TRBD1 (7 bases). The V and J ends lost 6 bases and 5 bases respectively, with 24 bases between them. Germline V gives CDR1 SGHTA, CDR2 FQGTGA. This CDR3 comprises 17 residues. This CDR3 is CASSRRAGTEDLDTQYF. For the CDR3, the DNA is TGTGCCAGCAGTAGGAGGGCGGGGACAGAGGATCTAGATACGCAGTATTTT.

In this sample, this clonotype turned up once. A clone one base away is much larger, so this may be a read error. CDR3 in DNA: TGTGCCAGCAGTCCGGACAGGGTCCATAGCAATCAGCCCCAGCATTTT. As protein: CASSPDRVHSNQPQHF. The chain combines TRBV28 with TRBJ1-5, with TRBD1 matching 8 bases. CDR3 size: 16 residues. Germline CDR1 and CDR2: MDHEN and SYDVKM. Trimming took 5 bases from V and 0 from J; bases not matched to a gene: 6.

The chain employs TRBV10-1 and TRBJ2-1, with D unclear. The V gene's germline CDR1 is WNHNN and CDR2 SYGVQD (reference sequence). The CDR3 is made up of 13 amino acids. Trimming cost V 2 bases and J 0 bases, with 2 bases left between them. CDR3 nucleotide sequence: TGCGCCAGCAGTGAGGCCTCCTACAATGAGCAGTTCTTC. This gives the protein CASSEASYNEQFF.

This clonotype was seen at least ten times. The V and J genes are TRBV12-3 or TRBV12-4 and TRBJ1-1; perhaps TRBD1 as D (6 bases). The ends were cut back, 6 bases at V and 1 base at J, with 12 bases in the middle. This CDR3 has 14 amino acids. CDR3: CASSIQGQNTEAFF. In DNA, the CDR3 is TGTGCCAGCAGCATACAGGGCCAGAACACTGAAGCTTTCTTT.

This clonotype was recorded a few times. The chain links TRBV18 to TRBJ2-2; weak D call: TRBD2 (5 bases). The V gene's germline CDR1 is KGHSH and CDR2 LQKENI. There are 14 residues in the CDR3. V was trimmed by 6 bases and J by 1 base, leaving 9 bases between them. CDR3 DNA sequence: TGTGCCAGCTCGCCTAGCCAGAACACCGGGGAGCTGTTTTTT. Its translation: CASSPSQNTGELFF.

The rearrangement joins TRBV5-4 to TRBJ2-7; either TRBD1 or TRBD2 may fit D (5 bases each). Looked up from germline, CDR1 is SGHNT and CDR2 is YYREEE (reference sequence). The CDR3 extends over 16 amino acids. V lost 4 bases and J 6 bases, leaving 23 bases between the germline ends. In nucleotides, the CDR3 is TGTGCCAGCAGCGCCGTCGGGACCCCTGATGAAGGCGAGCAGTACTTC. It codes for CASSAVGTPDEGEQYF.

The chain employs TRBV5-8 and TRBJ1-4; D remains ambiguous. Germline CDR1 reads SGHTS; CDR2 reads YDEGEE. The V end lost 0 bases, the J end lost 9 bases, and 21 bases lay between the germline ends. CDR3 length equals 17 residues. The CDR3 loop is CASSLGPVGSDRKKLFF. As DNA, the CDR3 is TGTGCCAGCAGCTTGGGCCCCGTCGGGTCTGATAGGAAAAAACTGTTTTTT.

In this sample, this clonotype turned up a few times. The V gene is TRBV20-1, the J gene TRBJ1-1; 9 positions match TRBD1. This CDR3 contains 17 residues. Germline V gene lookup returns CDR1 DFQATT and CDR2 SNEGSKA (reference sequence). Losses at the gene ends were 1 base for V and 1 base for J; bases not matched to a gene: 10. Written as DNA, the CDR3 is TGCAGTGCTAGAGTAGTCCCAGGACAGGGGAGGAACACTGAAGCTTTCTTT. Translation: CSARVVPGQGRNTEAFF.

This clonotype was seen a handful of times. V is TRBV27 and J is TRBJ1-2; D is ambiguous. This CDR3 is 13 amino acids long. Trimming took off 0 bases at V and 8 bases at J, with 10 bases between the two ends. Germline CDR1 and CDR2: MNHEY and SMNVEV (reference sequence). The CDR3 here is CASSLSGFGGYTF. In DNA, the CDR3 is TGTGCCAGCAGTTTATCGGGGTTCGGAGGCTACACCTTC.

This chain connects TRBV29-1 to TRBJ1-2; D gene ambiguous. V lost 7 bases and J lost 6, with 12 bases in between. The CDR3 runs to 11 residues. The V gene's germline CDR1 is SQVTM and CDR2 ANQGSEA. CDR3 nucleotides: TGCAGCGGCCTCCGTGGGGATGGCTACACCTTC. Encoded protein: CSGLRGDGYTF.

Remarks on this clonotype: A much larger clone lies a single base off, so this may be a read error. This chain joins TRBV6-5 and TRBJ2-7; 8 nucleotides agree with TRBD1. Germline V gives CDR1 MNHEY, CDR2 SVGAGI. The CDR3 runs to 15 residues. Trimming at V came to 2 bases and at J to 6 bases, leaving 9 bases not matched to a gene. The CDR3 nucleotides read TGTGCCAGCAGTTACGCCCAGGGGGCACTCGGCGAGCAGTACTTC. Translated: CASSYAQGALGEQYF.

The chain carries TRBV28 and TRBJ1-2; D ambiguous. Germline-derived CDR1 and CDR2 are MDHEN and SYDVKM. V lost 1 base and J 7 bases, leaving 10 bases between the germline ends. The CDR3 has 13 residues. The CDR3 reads CASSLLAGVGYTF. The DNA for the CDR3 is TGTGCCAGCAGTTTATTGGCAGGCGTTGGCTACACCTTC.

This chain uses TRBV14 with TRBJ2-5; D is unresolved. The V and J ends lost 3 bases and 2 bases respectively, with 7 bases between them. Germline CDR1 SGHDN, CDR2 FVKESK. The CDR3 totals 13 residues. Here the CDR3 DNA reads TGTGCCAGCAGCCAGAATTTGCAAGAGACCCAGTACTTC. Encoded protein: CASSQNLQETQYF.

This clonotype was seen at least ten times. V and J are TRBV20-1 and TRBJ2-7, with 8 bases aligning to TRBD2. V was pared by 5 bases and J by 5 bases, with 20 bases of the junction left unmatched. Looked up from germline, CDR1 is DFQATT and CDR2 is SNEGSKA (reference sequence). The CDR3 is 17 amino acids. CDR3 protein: CSAPWGGGAGTSHEQYF. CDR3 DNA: TGCAGTGCTCCCTGGGGGGGGGGCGCAGGGACTAGTCACGAGCAGTACTTC.

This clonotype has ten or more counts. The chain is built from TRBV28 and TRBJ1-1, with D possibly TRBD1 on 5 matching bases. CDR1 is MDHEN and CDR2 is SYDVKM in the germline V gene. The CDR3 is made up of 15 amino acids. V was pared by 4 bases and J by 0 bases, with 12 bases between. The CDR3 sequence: CASSSLTAMNTEAFF. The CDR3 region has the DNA TGTGCCAGCAGTTCCTTGACAGCGATGAACACTGAAGCTTTCTTT.

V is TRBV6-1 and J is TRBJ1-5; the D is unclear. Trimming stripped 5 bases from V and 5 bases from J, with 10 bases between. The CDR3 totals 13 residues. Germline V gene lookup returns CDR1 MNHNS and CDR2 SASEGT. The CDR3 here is CASSREPHQPQHF. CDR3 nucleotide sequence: TGTGCCAGCAGTAGGGAACCCCATCAGCCCCAGCATTTT.

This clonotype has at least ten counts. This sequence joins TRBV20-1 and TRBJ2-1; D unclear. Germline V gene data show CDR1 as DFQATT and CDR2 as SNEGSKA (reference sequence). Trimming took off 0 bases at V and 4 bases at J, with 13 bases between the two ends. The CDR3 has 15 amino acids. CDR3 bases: TGCAGTGCTAGAGATTCAAGAGCGCGGTACAATGAGCAGTTCTTC. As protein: CSARDSRARYNEQFF.

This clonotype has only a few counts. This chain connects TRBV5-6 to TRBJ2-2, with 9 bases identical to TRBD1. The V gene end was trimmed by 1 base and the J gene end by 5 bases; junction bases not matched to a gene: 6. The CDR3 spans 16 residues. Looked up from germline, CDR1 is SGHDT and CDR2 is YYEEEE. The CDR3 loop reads CASSLRRDRVTGELFF. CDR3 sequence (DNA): TGTGCCAGCAGCTTGAGGCGGGACAGGGTTACCGGGGAGCTGTTTTTT. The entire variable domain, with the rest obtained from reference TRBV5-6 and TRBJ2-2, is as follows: DAGVTQSPTHLIKTRGQQVTLRCSPKSGHDTVSWYQQALGQGPQFIFQYYEEEERQRGNFPDRFSGHQFPNYSSELNVNALLLGDSALYLCASSLRRDRVTGELFFGEGSRLTVL.

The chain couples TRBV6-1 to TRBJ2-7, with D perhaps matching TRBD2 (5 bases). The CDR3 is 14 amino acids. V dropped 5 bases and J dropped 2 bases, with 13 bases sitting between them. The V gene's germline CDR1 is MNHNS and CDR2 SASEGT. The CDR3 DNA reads TGTGCCAGCAGTTTCGGCGGGCTCCCCTACGAGCAGTACTTC. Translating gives CASSFGGLPYEQYF.

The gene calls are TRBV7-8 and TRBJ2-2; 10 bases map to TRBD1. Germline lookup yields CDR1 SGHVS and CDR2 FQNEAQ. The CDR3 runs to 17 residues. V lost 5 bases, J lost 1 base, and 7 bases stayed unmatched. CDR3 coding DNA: TGTGCCAGCAGCAAAGCCGGGACAGGGGTGAACACCGGGGAGCTGTTTTTT. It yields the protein CASSKAGTGVNTGELFF.